One sample yielded the 13 T cell receptor beta chains listed below, sequenced in a study of shared clonotypes between healthy human individuals. TCRdb's copy holds only in-frame clones and misses some; the assay was immunoSEQ multiplex PCR. Among fewer than 3 million clones listed, 85% to 95% were seen once. Input material: naive CD4+ T cells from PBMCs. Subset defined: CD45RA+ positively selected. The receptors were gathered from a man aged 18 to 30 in good health. Some clones in this sample may be carry-over from other donors' samples.

The table lists this clone with a count of one. The rearrangement joins TRBV4-2 to TRBJ1-5; 8 bases are a match to TRBD1. The V gene end was trimmed by 0 bases and the J gene end by 3 bases; junction bases not matched to a gene: 7. CDR1 and CDR2 from the germline V gene are LGHNA and YNFKEQ. The CDR3 has 17 amino acids. CDR3 DNA: TGTGCCAGCAGCCAAGATCGTTTGGGACAGGCCAATCAGCCCCAGCATTTT. The encoded protein is CASSQDRLGQANQPQHF.

On this clone: In the same sample, other DNA sequences code for this CDR3. The chain recombines TRBV9 with TRBJ2-3; no clear D. V dropped 1 base and J dropped 4 bases, with 7 bases sitting between them. Germline CDR1 and CDR2: SGDLS and YYNGEE. The CDR3 extends over 13 amino acids. The CDR3 nucleotides read TGTGCCAGCAGCGTATCCCCCCCAGATACGCAGTATTTT. It yields the protein CASSVSPPDTQYF.

Details on this clone: Other nucleotide sequences from this sample produce the same CDR3. The J gene is TRBJ2-3, the V gene TRBV18; D gene uncertain. Per the germline V gene, CDR1 is KGHSH and CDR2 is LQKENI. The CDR3 length is 13 residues. V was trimmed by 0 bases and J by 2 bases, leaving 3 bases between them. The CDR3 nucleotides read TGTGCCAGCTCACCACCCGTCACAGATACGCAGTATTTT. Its protein is CASSPPVTDTQYF. Variable domain in full (rest from reference TRBV18 and TRBJ2-3): NAGVMQNPRHLVRRRGQEARLRCSPMKGHSHVYWYRQLPEEGLKFMVYLQKENIIDESGMPKERFSAEFPKEGPSILRIQQVVRGDSAAYFCASSPPVTDTQYFGPGTRLTVL.

This clone was found once. Other DNA sequences in this specimen translate into the identical CDR3. The CDR3 spells CASSEAYRNTEAFF. In nucleotides, the CDR3 is TGTGCCAGCAGTGAGGCCTACAGGAACACTGAAGCTTTCTTT. This rearrangement joins TRBV6-1 to TRBJ1-1; D is uncertain. Trimming took off 3 bases at V and 1 base at J, with 9 bases between the two ends. CDR3 size: 14 residues. CDR1 and CDR2 from the germline V gene are MNHNS and SASEGT.

The chain recombines TRBV5-4 with TRBJ2-1; tentative D call: TRBD1 (6 bases). CDR1 and CDR2 (germline): SGHNT, YYREEE (reference sequence). The CDR3 contains 13 residues. Trimming cost V 3 bases and J 6 bases, with 10 bases left between them. The CDR3 sequence: CASSSQQGNEQFF. The CDR3 DNA reads TGTGCCAGCAGCTCCCAACAGGGCAATGAGCAGTTCTTC.

This clone was observed a single time. The chain links TRBV10-3 to TRBJ2-1; 7 bases match TRBD2. Per germline, CDR1 ENHRY and CDR2 SYGVKD. V lost 10 bases, J lost 3 bases, and 12 bases stayed unmatched. CDR3 size: 15 residues. The DNA of the CDR3 is TGTGCCACCCAAGGGTGGGAGGGCATCTACAATGAGCAGTTCTTC. Its protein is CATQGWEGIYNEQFF.

The chain has TRBV27 and TRBJ1-3; tentative D call: TRBD1 (6 bases). Germline V lookup: CDR1 MNHEY, CDR2 SMNVEV (reference sequence). The CDR3 is 14 amino acids. The V gene lost 4 bases and the J gene lost 4 bases, with 11 bases spanning the gap. The CDR3 bases are TGTGCCAGCAGTTCTGGGGGGCTGGGAAACACCATATATTTT. Translation: CASSSGGLGNTIYF.

This chain joins TRBV11-2 and TRBJ2-3; D is possibly TRBD2 (6 bases). The V end lost 2 bases, the J end lost 4 bases, and 16 bases lay between the germline ends. This CDR3 comprises 16 residues. Germline V CDR1 and CDR2: SGHAT, FQNNGV. CDR3 in amino acids: CASSLLMNGGADTQYF. As DNA, the CDR3 is TGTGCCAGCAGCTTATTGATGAACGGGGGAGCAGATACGCAGTATTTT.

Points on this clone: Distinct nucleotide sequences in the sample also encode this CDR3. This chain connects TRBV18 to TRBJ2-3; tentative D call: TRBD2 (6 bases). Germline CDR1 is KGHSH and CDR2 is LQKENI. This CDR3 comprises 16 residues. The V end was cut by 1 base, the J end by 0 bases, with 11 bases between. DNA of the CDR3: TGTGCCAGCTCACCACTTGGTAGCGGTAGCACAGATACGCAGTATTTT. It codes for CASSPLGSGSTDTQYF.

V usage is TRBV12-5 and J usage is TRBJ1-1, with 7 positions matching TRBD1. Losses at the gene ends were 2 bases for V and 6 bases for J; bases not matched to a gene: 36. The CDR3 runs 24 residues. From germline, CDR1 is LGHNT and CDR2 FRNRAP. The CDR3 DNA is TGTGCTAGTGGTTTGCGATCGCGGAGCTATATTCGGGTCAAACCCGGGACAGAATTCCCTGAAGCTTTCTTT. Its translation is CASGLRSRSYIRVKPGTEFPEAFF.

Points on this clone: Other DNA variants within this sample encode the same CDR3. This sequence joins TRBV5-1 and TRBJ1-3, with D possibly matching TRBD1 (6 bases). Trimming took off 7 bases at V and 0 bases at J, with 14 bases between the two ends. Germline CDR1 is SGHRS and CDR2 is YFSETQ. CDR3 size: 15 residues. CDR3 nucleotide sequence: TGCGCCAGCTCCGGGGGGGCCTACTCTGGAAACACCATATATTTT. Encoded protein: CASSGGAYSGNTIYF.

The CDR3 reads CASSIDRGFYGYTF. DNA of the CDR3: TGTGCCAGTAGTATAGATCGCGGTTTCTATGGCTACACCTTC. The chain is built from TRBV19 and TRBJ1-2; no reliable D call. Trimming cost V 0 bases and J 4 bases, with 9 bases left between them. This CDR3 spans 14 amino acids. The germline gives CDR1 LNHDA, CDR2 SQIVND (reference sequence). The full variable domain, in which reference TRBV19 and TRBJ1-2 provide the parts outside the CDR3, is DGGITQSPKYLFRKEGQNVTLSCEQNLNHDAMYWYRQDPGQGLRLIYYSQIVNDFQKGDIAEGYSVSREKKESFPLTVTSAQKNPTAFYLCASSIDRGFYGYTFGSGTRLTVV.

V and J are TRBV9 and TRBJ1-4; D is possibly TRBD1 (6 bases). This CDR3 region has 13 residues. V lost 7 bases and J 7 bases, leaving 14 bases between the germline ends. Germline V gene lookup returns CDR1 SGDLS and CDR2 YYNGEE. CDR3 loop: CASGGGGAEKLFF. The CDR3 DNA is TGTGCCAGCGGAGGTGGGGGGGCTGAAAAACTGTTTTTT. The whole variable domain, filled in from reference TRBV9 and TRBJ1-4, reads DSGVTQTPKHLITATGQRVTLRCSPRSGDLSVYWYQQSLDQGLQFLIQYYNGEERAKGNILERFSAQQFPDLHSELNLSSLELGDSALYFCASGGGGAEKLFFGSGTQLSVL.